Listed here are 32 T cell receptor beta chains from one sample, sequenced in a study of cytotoxic CD8 clonotypes in ibrutinib-treated CLL. The data were produced by immunoSEQ multiplex PCR, yet TCRdb's version contains in-frame clones alone and is incomplete. The profile shows some 300,000 clones, roughly 79% of them singletons. The sequences come from PBMCs, collected before ibrutinib treatment. The source is a human donor with chronic lymphocytic leukemia.

This chain links TRBV7-8 with TRBJ2-3, with a possible D match to TRBD1 (6 bases). The CDR3 runs to 17 residues. V was pared by 2 bases and J by 0 bases, with 15 bases between. The germline V gene encodes CDR1 SGHVS and CDR2 FQNEAQ. DNA of the CDR3: TGTGCCAGCAGCTTAAGGGACACGACGATTAGCACAGATACGCAGTATTTT. It translates to CASSLRDTTISTDTQYF.

This chain joins TRBV30 and TRBJ1-4, with D possibly matching TRBD1 (6 bases). Germline loops: CDR1 GTSNPN, CDR2 SVGIG (reference sequence). The CDR3 is 18 residues long. Trimming removed 0 bases at V and 7 bases at J, with 24 bases between. This CDR3 is CAWSVKGDKNWRREKLFF. The DNA of the CDR3 is TGTGCCTGGAGTGTAAAGGGGGACAAGAATTGGCGACGTGAAAAACTGTTTTTT.

The chain couples TRBV6-4 to TRBJ2-1, with a tentative D call TRBD2 (5 bases). The germline V gene has CDR1 MRHNA and CDR2 SNTAGT. This CDR3 is 11 amino acids long. Between the trimmed V and J ends, which lost 3 bases and 15 bases, there was a span of 12 bases. In nucleotides, the CDR3 is TGTGCCAGCAGTGAACCGGGAATCACGTTCTTC. Its translation is CASSEPGITFF.

V usage is TRBV5-1 and J usage is TRBJ1-2, with D possibly being TRBD1 (6 bases). CDR1 SGHRS and CDR2 YFSETQ come from the germline V gene. The CDR3 has 16 residues. Trimming shortened V by 0 bases and J by 6 bases, and 18 bases separated the two germline ends. The CDR3 spells CASSLDRAHVFDGYTF. For the CDR3, the DNA is TGCGCCAGCAGCTTGGACAGGGCTCATGTTTTCGATGGCTACACCTTC.

About this clone itself: A junction end diverges from the germline sequence, so it may reflect a read error. The genes are TRBV20-1 and TRBJ1-1, with D unclear. The CDR3 is 9 residues long. CDR1 DFQATT and CDR2 SNEGSKA come from the germline V gene (reference sequence). The CDR3: CSASPTQKF. DNA for the CDR3: TGCAGTGCTAGTCCAACTCAGAAATTT.

This clone was picked up one time. The gene calls are TRBV27 and TRBJ1-5, with 7 positions matching TRBD1. CDR1 and CDR2 from the germline V gene are MNHEY and SMNVEV (reference sequence). V shed 4 bases and J 3 bases; nucleotides not matched to a gene: 6. The CDR3 consists of 15 residues. For the CDR3, the DNA is TGTGCCAGCAGTTCCCAGGGACAGCCCAATCAGCCCCAGCATTTT. Translation gives CASSSQGQPNQPQHF.

This clone has more than one count but fewer than ten. The CDR3 loop reads CASSEGPRGGNEQFF. The CDR3 nucleotides read TGTGCCAGCAGTGAAGGACCGAGGGGAGGGAATGAGCAGTTCTTC. The chain has TRBV6-1 and TRBJ2-1; 7 nucleotides match TRBD2. With V trimmed by 1 base and J by 7 bases, 7 bases remained unmatched. Germline assignment: CDR1 MNHNS and CDR2 SASEGT. The CDR3 contains 15 residues.

The chain couples TRBV5-4 to TRBJ2-5, with D perhaps matching TRBD1 (6 bases). The CDR3 has 14 residues. The germline V gene encodes CDR1 SGHNT and CDR2 YYREEE (reference sequence). V lost 2 bases to trimming and J lost 3 bases, with 11 bases between them. CDR3 DNA sequence: TGTGCCAGCAGCTTCGGCCAGGGGAAAGAGACCCAGTACTTC. Its protein product is CASSFGQGKETQYF.

This chain joins TRBV19 and TRBJ1-1, with D tentatively TRBD1 (5 bases). From germline, CDR1 is LNHDA and CDR2 SQIVND (reference sequence). The CDR3 totals 14 residues. With 4 bases removed from V and 3 bases from J, the gap between germline ends came to 12 bases. The CDR3 spells CASSRQTGHTEAFF. In DNA form, the CDR3 reads TGTGCCAGTAGTAGACAGACGGGGCACACTGAAGCTTTCTTT.

CDR3 in amino acids: CATETSGDEEGGQETQYF. CDR3 nucleotides: TGTGCCACCGAGACTAGCGGAGACGAGGAGGGGGGCCAAGAGACCCAGTACTTC. The chain is built from TRBV28 and TRBJ2-5, with 9 bases that match TRBD2. V lost 10 bases and J lost 1; bases outside the gene matches: 19. Germline V lookup: CDR1 MDHEN, CDR2 SYDVKM. This CDR3 has 18 amino acids.

The genes are TRBV7-8 and TRBJ2-3; D is perhaps TRBD2 (6 bases). Germline V lookup: CDR1 SGHVS, CDR2 FQNEAQ. Deletions cut 7 bases from V and 0 bases from J, with 17 bases between. This CDR3 comprises 16 residues. The CDR3 DNA reads as TGTGCCAGCACCCTCCGCGGGACCCTTAGCACAGATACGCAGTATTTT. Amino acids: CASTLRGTLSTDTQYF.

The CDR3 loop is CASSKTGYQETQYF. The CDR3 nucleotides read TGTGCCAGCAGCAAGACAGGGTACCAAGAGACCCAGTACTTC. The chain has TRBV14 and TRBJ2-5; 7 bases map to TRBD1. The CDR3 loop spans 14 amino acids. Trimming removed 5 bases from V and 0 bases from J; junction bases left unmatched: 3. CDR1 and CDR2 (germline): SGHDN, FVKESK.

V is TRBV30 and J is TRBJ2-5; D gene uncertain. CDR1 and CDR2 (germline): GTSNPN, SVGIG (reference sequence). Trimming removed 0 bases at V and 4 bases at J, with 6 bases between. The CDR3 contains 12 residues. The CDR3 reads CAWSVQPETQYF. CDR3 in DNA: TGTGCCTGGAGTGTACAGCCAGAGACCCAGTACTTC.

The chain couples TRBV4-3 to TRBJ1-1, with TRBD1 matching 7 bases. The CDR3 runs to 15 residues. CDR1 and CDR2 (germline): LGHNA, YSLEER. V was clipped by 3 bases and J by 4 bases; unmatched bases: 8. The CDR3 here is CASSQVPTGTTEAFF. The CDR3 DNA is TGCGCCAGCAGCCAGGTCCCGACAGGGACCACTGAAGCTTTCTTT.

This clone was seen more than once but under ten times. The V and J genes are TRBV7-6 and TRBJ2-5; the D is unclear. The CDR3 loop spans 15 amino acids. CDR1 and CDR2 (germline): SGHVS, FNYEAQ. The V and J ends lost 5 bases and 5 bases respectively, with 18 bases between them. DNA for the CDR3: TGTGCCAGCAGCGAGGAGAGGAGTCCCGGGGAGACCCAGTACTTC. Protein product: CASSEERSPGETQYF.

The genes are TRBV5-1 and TRBJ1-2; D gene ambiguous. The V gene's germline CDR1 is SGHRS and CDR2 YFSETQ. V gave up 0 bases and J gave up 7 bases, with 16 bases separating them. The CDR3 loop spans 15 amino acids. This chain's CDR3 is CASSLASRTFGGYTF. In DNA form, the CDR3 reads TGCGCCAGCAGCTTGGCCAGCCGAACGTTCGGTGGCTACACCTTC.

The chain uses TRBV9 and TRBJ1-1; weak D call: TRBD1 (5 bases). The CDR3 has 17 residues. V lost 0 bases and J lost 4, with 19 bases in between. From germline, CDR1 is SGDLS and CDR2 YYNGEE. For the CDR3, the DNA is TGTGCCAGCAGCGTAGCTTTCGGGGGATCTTCTGGCACTGAAGCTTTCTTT. Translated: CASSVAFGGSSGTEAFF.

V usage is TRBV28 and J usage is TRBJ2-2; D may be TRBD2 (7 bases). V shed 6 bases and J shed 5 bases, with 22 bases lying between them. The CDR3 consists of 17 residues. Germline V gene data show CDR1 as MDHEN and CDR2 as SYDVKM. In nucleotides, the CDR3 is TGTGCCAGCAGCCCTGGGGGGGGCGCCGTGCGAACCGGGGAGCTGTTTTTT. Amino acid sequence: CASSPGGGAVRTGELFF. Filled out from reference TRBV28 and TRBJ2-2, the complete variable domain reads DVKVTQSSRYLVKRTGEKVFLECVQDMDHENMFWYRQDPGLGLRLIYFSYDVKMKEKGDIPEGYSVSREKKERFSLILESASTNQTSMYLCASSPGGGAVRTGELFFGEGSRLTVL.

The CDR3 region is CASSTGPVNTEAFF. In DNA, the CDR3 is TGTGCCAGCAGTACGGGACCTGTGAACACTGAAGCTTTCTTT. J is TRBJ1-1 and V is TRBV28, with D maybe TRBD1 (5 bases). Germline-derived CDR1 and CDR2 are MDHEN and SYDVKM. V lost 5 bases and J lost 0, with 10 bases in between. This CDR3 contains 14 residues.

The chain is built from TRBV7-6 and TRBJ2-1; no definite D call. The ends were cut back, 2 bases at V and 0 bases at J, with 2 bases in the middle. The CDR3 is 13 amino acids. CDR1 SGHVS and CDR2 FNYEAQ come from the germline V gene. In nucleotides, the CDR3 is TGTGCCAGCAGCTTATCCTCCTACAATGAGCAGTTCTTC. This sequence encodes CASSLSSYNEQFF. The whole variable domain, filled in from reference TRBV7-6 and TRBJ2-1, reads GAGVSQSPRYKVTKRGQDVALRCDPISGHVSLYWYRQALGQGPEFLTYFNYEAQQDKSGLPNDRFSAERPEGSISTLTIQRTEQRDSAMYRCASSLSSYNEQFFGPGTRLTVL.

This clone was recorded only once. This rearrangement joins TRBV7-8 to TRBJ2-5; 11 nucleotides agree with TRBD2. The CDR3 is made up of 16 amino acids. Germline values: CDR1 SGHVS, CDR2 FQNEAQ. Trimming removed 5 bases from V and 1 base from J; junction bases left unmatched: 6. CDR3 region: CASSTGLAGIQETQYF. The CDR3 DNA reads as TGTGCCAGCAGCACAGGACTAGCGGGCATCCAAGAGACCCAGTACTTC.

This rearrangement joins TRBV5-1 to TRBJ2-4, with D possibly being TRBD2 (7 bases). The germline V gene encodes CDR1 SGHRS and CDR2 YFSETQ. V lost 5 bases, J lost 0 bases, and 21 bases lay in between. This CDR3 spans 18 amino acids. DNA for the CDR3: TGCGCCAGCAGTATCGGGGGGCCCCTGTTTGGAGCCAAAAACATTCAGTACTTC. Residues: CASSIGGPLFGAKNIQYF.

V usage is TRBV6-5 and J usage is TRBJ2-1; 8 bases fit TRBD2. Germline CDR1 and CDR2: MNHEY and SVGAGI. This CDR3 is built from 15 residues. With 2 bases clipped from V and 9 bases from J, the junction kept 9 bases outside the gene matches. The CDR3 reads CASSYPGLARSEQFF. The CDR3 coding sequence is TGTGCCAGCAGTTACCCAGGACTAGCTCGGAGTGAGCAGTTCTTC.

V and J are TRBV7-9 and TRBJ1-4; TRBD1 aligns across 10 bases. V shed 5 bases and J 7 bases; nucleotides not matched to a gene: 10. The germline gives CDR1 SEHNR, CDR2 FQNEAQ (reference sequence). There are 16 residues in the CDR3. Here the CDR3 DNA reads TGTGCCAGCAGCATAACCTCCGGGACAGGGGCTGAAAAACTGTTTTTT. It specifies CASSITSGTGAEKLFF.

This chain uses TRBV28 with TRBJ2-5, with a possible D match to TRBD1 (6 bases). The ends were cut back, 7 bases at V and 5 bases at J, with 11 bases in the middle. Germline assignment: CDR1 MDHEN and CDR2 SYDVKM. The CDR3 is made up of 12 amino acids. CDR3 loop: CASNLQGETQYF. The CDR3 nucleotides are TGTGCCAGCAACTTGCAGGGGGAGACCCAGTACTTC.

The chain combines TRBV27 with TRBJ1-1; 8 bases match TRBD1. The CDR3 totals 14 residues. V lost 10 bases and J lost 4; bases outside the gene matches: 11. Per germline, CDR1 MNHEY and CDR2 SMNVEV (reference sequence). The CDR3 spells CAISPTTGGTEAFF. The CDR3 DNA follows: TGTGCCATCAGCCCGACTACAGGGGGCACTGAAGCTTTCTTT.

V is TRBV7-2 and J is TRBJ2-1, with 16 bases that match TRBD2. The germline gives CDR1 SGHTA, CDR2 FQGNSA. The CDR3 loop spans 20 amino acids. Losses at the gene ends were 4 bases for V and 0 bases for J; bases not matched to a gene: 9. The CDR3 DNA is TGTGCCAGCAGCTCAGCACCGGGACTAGCGGGAGGGAGCTCCTACAATGAGCAGTTCTTC. It encodes CASSSAPGLAGGSSYNEQFF.

Here the CDR3 reads CASSDTDMVDYGYTF. The DNA of the CDR3 is TGTGCCAGCAGTGACACCGACATGGTGGACTATGGCTACACCTTC. This chain connects TRBV6-4 to TRBJ1-2, with unresolved D. The length of the CDR3 is 15 residues. The germline V gene has CDR1 MRHNA and CDR2 SNTAGT. V was pared by 2 bases and J by 3 bases, with 13 bases between.

The chain carries TRBV5-4 and TRBJ2-1, with D perhaps matching TRBD1 (6 bases). The germline gives CDR1 SGHNT, CDR2 YYREEE (reference sequence). The V end was cut by 0 bases, the J end by 13 bases, with 14 bases between. CDR3 size: 13 residues. CDR3 sequence reads: CASSLEATGTQFF. In DNA form, the CDR3 reads TGTGCCAGCAGCTTGGAGGCTACAGGGACACAGTTCTTC.

The chain has TRBV11-2 and TRBJ1-1; D ambiguous. V was clipped by 2 bases and J by 2 bases, with 6 bases between them. This CDR3 contains 13 residues. Germline assignment: CDR1 SGHAT and CDR2 FQNNGV. This chain's CDR3 is CASSLSLNTEAFF. The DNA for the CDR3 is TGTGCCAGCAGCTTATCCCTAAACACTGAAGCTTTCTTT.

DNA for the CDR3: TGTGCCAGCAGCCCAAGCGGGACTAGCTCTGGGCAGTACTTC. Protein sequence: CASSPSGTSSGQYF. V usage is TRBV11-2 and J usage is TRBJ2-7; 9 nucleotides align to TRBD2. J gave up 9 bases and V 5 bases, and 11 bases lay outside the gene matches. Germline V gene lookup returns CDR1 SGHAT and CDR2 FQNNGV. This CDR3 is built from 14 residues. Together with reference TRBV11-2 and TRBJ2-7, the CDR3 gives the full variable domain: EAGVAQSPRYKIIEKRQSVAFWCNPISGHATLYWYQQILGQGPKLLIQFQNNGVVDDSQLPKDRFSAERLKGVDSTLKIQPAKLEDSAVYLCASSPSGTSSGQYFGPGTRLTVT.

The chain links TRBV25-1 to TRBJ1-1, with D uncertain. This CDR3 has 12 residues. In germline, CDR1 is MGHDK, CDR2 SYGVNS. Trimming stripped 6 bases from V and 5 bases from J, with 10 bases between. In DNA form, the CDR3 reads TGTGCCAGCAGCAATGTCCAAACTGAAGCTTTCTTT. This sequence encodes CASSNVQTEAFF.